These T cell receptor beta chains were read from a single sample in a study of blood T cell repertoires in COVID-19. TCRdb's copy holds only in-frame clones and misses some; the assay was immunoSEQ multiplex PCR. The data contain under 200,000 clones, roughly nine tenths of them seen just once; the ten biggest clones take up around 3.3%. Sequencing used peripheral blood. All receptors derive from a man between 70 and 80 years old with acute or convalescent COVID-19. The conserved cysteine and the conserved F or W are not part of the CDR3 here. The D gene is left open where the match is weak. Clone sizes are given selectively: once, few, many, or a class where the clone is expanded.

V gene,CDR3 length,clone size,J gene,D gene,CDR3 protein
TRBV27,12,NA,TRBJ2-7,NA,ASGGAGVVYEQY
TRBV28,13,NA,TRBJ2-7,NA,ASRLQGAAGYEQY
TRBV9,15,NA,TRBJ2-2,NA,ASSVALAYANTGELF
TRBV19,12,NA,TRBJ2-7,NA,ATSGDFATYEQY
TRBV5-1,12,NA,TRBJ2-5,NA,ASSLPGPQETQY
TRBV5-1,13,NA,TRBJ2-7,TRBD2,ASSRRSGGLDEQY
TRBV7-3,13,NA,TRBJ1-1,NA,ASSRNGGQNTEAF
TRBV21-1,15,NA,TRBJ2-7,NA,ASSTGSGQGAPWEQY
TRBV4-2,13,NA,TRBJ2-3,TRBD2,ASSQALAGTDTQY
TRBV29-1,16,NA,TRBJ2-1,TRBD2,SVEPTSGGRSSYNEQF
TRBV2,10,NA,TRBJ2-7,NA,ASNIDSNEQY
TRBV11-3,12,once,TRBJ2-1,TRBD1,ASNEGTGRDEQF
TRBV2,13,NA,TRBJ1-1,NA,ASRAYRDQWREAF
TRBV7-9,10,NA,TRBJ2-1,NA,ASSLMAGEQF
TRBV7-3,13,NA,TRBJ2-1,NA,ASSSVSGFSNEQF
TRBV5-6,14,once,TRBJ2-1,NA,ASSLGLAISYNEQF
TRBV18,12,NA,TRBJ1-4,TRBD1,ASSSGGATEKLF
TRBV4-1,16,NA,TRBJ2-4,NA,ASSQDLGLLGAKNIQY
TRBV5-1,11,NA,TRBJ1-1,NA,ASSFGENTEAF
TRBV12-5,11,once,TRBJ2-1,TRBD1,ASGPDRGLEQF
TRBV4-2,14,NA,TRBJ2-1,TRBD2,ASSHVISGGYNEQF
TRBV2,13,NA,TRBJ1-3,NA,ASSSGGSSGNTIY
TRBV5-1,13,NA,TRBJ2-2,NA,ASSLEQGILGELF
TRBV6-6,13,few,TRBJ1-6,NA,ASSRPGVSNSPLH
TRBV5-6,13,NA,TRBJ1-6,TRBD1,ASSLLDRGWSPLH
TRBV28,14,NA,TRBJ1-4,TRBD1,ASSPGQGRDNEKLF